The 18 T cell receptor beta chains below come from one sample, sequenced in a study of CD8+CD57+ T cells in acquired aplastic anemia. CDR3 and TCR beta VDJ profiling relied on a genomic DNA template. TCRdb re-called the reads with MiXCR, one entry per CDR3 protein. The table shows about 140,000 distinct CDR3 sequences, with 41% occurring only once. The source material was sorted CD4+, CD8+, or CD8+CD57+ T cells (not recorded which) from PBMCs. Receptors were obtained from a human donor in good health, serving as a control.

This clonotype was found many times. The chain has TRBV2 and TRBJ2-1; D uncertain. CDR3 length: 16 residues. Germline V CDR1 and CDR2: SNHLY, FYNNEI. The ends were cut back, 6 bases at V and 6 bases at J, with 21 bases in the middle. The CDR3 nucleotides are TGTGCCAGCAGCTTTGGGCGTGGTAGGGCATCCAATGAGCAGTTCTTC. The encoded protein is CASSFGRGRASNEQFF.

The chain joins TRBV9 to TRBJ2-1, with 10 bases aligning to TRBD2. CDR3 length: 15 amino acids. Germline trimming cut 4 bases from V and 5 bases from J; bases unmatched to any gene: 6. The germline V gene has CDR1 SGDLS and CDR2 YYNGEE. Written as DNA, the CDR3 is TGTGCCAGCAGCCGTCTAGCGGGGGACAACAATGAGCAGTTCTTC. It codes for CASSRLAGDNNEQFF.

In this sample, this clonotype turned up many times. The chain couples TRBV2 to TRBJ1-1, with D perhaps matching TRBD1 (5 bases). The CDR3 has 13 residues. Looked up from germline, CDR1 is SNHLY and CDR2 is FYNNEI. V was trimmed by 7 bases and J by 0 bases, leaving 9 bases between them. Written as DNA, the CDR3 is TGTGCCAGCACTGTAGGGGTGAACACTGAAGCTTTCTTT. It is translated as CASTVGVNTEAFF.

Points on this clonotype: A junction boundary mismatches the germline segment, possibly from a read error. The J gene is TRBJ2-2, the V gene TRBV27, with 8 positions matching TRBD2. Germline CDR1 is MNHEY and CDR2 is SMNVEV (reference sequence). The CDR3 length is 17 residues. The CDR3 DNA sequence: TGTGCCAGCAGTTCGAGACTAGCGATAACGAACACCGGGGAGCTGTCTTTT. Translated, it gives CASSSRLAITNTGELSF.

This rearrangement joins TRBV12-3 or TRBV12-4 to TRBJ2-7, with 12 bases matching TRBD2. The CDR3 consists of 19 residues. Trimming cost V 2 bases and J 1 base; bases outside gene matches: 12. The CDR3 region is CASSLQLAGGAHQSYEQYV. The DNA for the CDR3 is TGTGCCAGCAGTTTACAGCTAGCGGGAGGGGCCCACCAATCCTACGAGCAGTACGTC.

This clonotype has just a few counts. The V gene is TRBV7-6, the J gene TRBJ1-6; D not resolved. CDR3 size: 14 residues. Germline values: CDR1 SGHVS, CDR2 FNYEAQ. The V end lost 3 bases, the J end lost 1 base, and 4 bases lay between the germline ends. In DNA, the CDR3 is TGTGCCAGCAGCTTGAGTTCCTATAATTCACCCCTCCACTTT. It is translated as CASSLSSYNSPLHF. Based on the CDR3 plus reference TRBV7-6 and TRBJ1-6, the full variable domain is GAGVSQSPRYKVTKRGQDVALRCDPISGHVSLYWYRQALGQGPEFLTYFNYEAQQDKSGLPNDRFSAERPEGSISTLTIQRTEQRDSAMYRCASSLSSYNSPLHFGNGTRLTVT.

The chain couples TRBV6-5 to TRBJ1-1; 10 positions match TRBD1. The J segment lost 11 bases and the V segment lost 0 bases, leaving 6 bases of the junction unmatched. The germline V gene has CDR1 MNHEY and CDR2 SVGAGI. There are 14 residues in the CDR3. CDR3 amino acids: CASSYSPGQGRAFF. The CDR3 nucleotides are TGTGCCAGCAGTTACTCACCGGGACAGGGGCGTGCTTTCTTT.

Note on this clonotype: A much bigger clone sits one base away, suggesting this may be a read error. The CDR3 nucleotides read TGTGCCACCAGTCAAACCTACGAGCAGTACTTC. Protein: CATSQTYEQYF. The chain carries TRBV3-1 and TRBJ2-7; D is uncertain. Looked up from germline, CDR1 is LGHDT and CDR2 is YNNKEL (reference sequence). The length of the CDR3 is 11 residues. The V end was cut by 10 bases, the J end by 2 bases, with 9 bases between.

This clonotype showed up many times. The chain has TRBV20-1 and TRBJ1-4; D is unclear. V lost 3 bases to trimming and J lost 7 bases, with 3 bases between them. The CDR3 loop spans 10 amino acids. Looked up from germline, CDR1 is DFQATT and CDR2 is SNEGSKA (reference sequence). The CDR3 spells CSASGEKLFF. CDR3 nucleotide sequence: TGCAGTGCTAGTGGTGAAAAACTGTTTTTT.

This clonotype was detected a few times. The rearrangement uses TRBV27 and TRBJ1-6, with no clear D. Germline V gene lookup returns CDR1 MNHEY and CDR2 SMNVEV (reference sequence). This CDR3 has 15 amino acids. Trimming removed 6 bases from V and 7 bases from J, with 16 bases in between. CDR3: CASSHDGPQNSPLHF. The CDR3 nucleotides read TGTGCCAGCAGCCATGACGGGCCCCAAAATTCACCCCTCCACTTT.

The sample holds many counts of this clonotype. This sequence joins TRBV5-5 and TRBJ2-7, with a weak D call TRBD2 (5 bases). Germline V gives CDR1 SGHKS, CDR2 YYEKEE (reference sequence). The V end was cut by 0 bases, the J end by 3 bases, with 10 bases between. The length of the CDR3 is 14 residues. In nucleotides, the CDR3 is TGTGCCAGCAGCTTGGAGCCACGGGGCTACGAGCAGTACTTC. Protein: CASSLEPRGYEQYF.

This clonotype was picked up many times. The V gene is TRBV7-2, the J gene TRBJ1-3; a possible D gene is TRBD1 (5 bases). Trimming left V 6 bases short and J 2 bases short, with 11 bases between. Germline lookup yields CDR1 SGHTA and CDR2 FQGNSA. The CDR3 extends over 14 amino acids. The CDR3 bases are TGTGCCAGCAGTTTGACAGTTACTGGAAACACCATATATTTT. Its translation: CASSLTVTGNTIYF. Combining the CDR3 with reference TRBV7-2 and TRBJ1-3 gives the whole variable domain GAGVSQSPSNKVTEKGKDVELRCDPISGHTALYWYRQSLGQGLEFLIYFQGNSAPDKSGLPSDRFSAERTGGSVSTLTIQRTQQEDSAVYLCASSLTVTGNTIYFGEGSWLTVV.

This clonotype appeared many times. The V gene is TRBV20-1, the J gene TRBJ1-6, with no clear D. V gave up 3 bases and J gave up 7 bases, with 10 bases separating them. CDR3 size: 13 residues. Germline loops: CDR1 DFQATT, CDR2 SNEGSKA (reference sequence). For the CDR3, the DNA is TGCAGTGCTAGCGCGAACACGAATTCACCCCTCCACTTT. Its translation is CSASANTNSPLHF.

This clonotype was counted at least ten times. The V call is TRBV5-1, the J call TRBJ1-2, with D perhaps matching TRBD1 (5 bases). The V and J ends lost 4 bases and 0 bases respectively, with 7 bases between them. The CDR3 has 13 residues. The germline V gene has CDR1 SGHRS and CDR2 YFSETQ. The CDR3, as DNA: TGCGCCAGCAGCAGACAGCCTAACTATGGCTACACCTTC. Its protein product is CASSRQPNYGYTF.

This clonotype has ten or more counts. The rearrangement joins TRBV20-1 to TRBJ2-5; the D is unclear. This CDR3 contains 13 residues. The V gene's germline CDR1 is DFQATT and CDR2 SNEGSKA (reference sequence). V dropped 2 bases and J dropped 2 bases, with 9 bases sitting between them. In DNA form, the CDR3 reads TGCAGTGCTAGAAAGGCTGCTCAAGAGACCCAGTACTTC. This translates into CSARKAAQETQYF.

A remark on this clonotype: This may be a read error, as it is one base from a much larger clone. The chain has TRBV2 and TRBJ1-1, with TRBD1 matching 9 bases. This CDR3 region has 15 residues. The V and J ends lost 6 bases and 2 bases, in that order; junction bases with no gene match: 7. Germline V lookup: CDR1 SNHLY, CDR2 FYNNEI. This CDR3 is CASRARTGANTEAFF. The CDR3 nucleotides read TGTGCCAGCAGGGCCAGGACAGGGGCTAACACTGAAGCTTTCTTT.

This clonotype was recorded many times. The chain carries TRBV5-8 and TRBJ2-1; D is perhaps TRBD2 (5 bases). In germline, CDR1 is SGHTS, CDR2 YDEGEE. The length of the CDR3 is 14 residues. V dropped 0 bases and J dropped 4 bases, with 8 bases sitting between them. The chain's CDR3 is CASSLDGGYNEQFF. The CDR3, as DNA: TGTGCCAGCAGCTTGGACGGAGGTTACAATGAGCAGTTCTTC.

This clonotype was observed at least ten times. The chain employs TRBV6-5 and TRBJ1-2; D is undetermined. Trimming cost V 0 bases and J 4 bases, with 12 bases left between them. Germline CDR1 is MNHEY and CDR2 is SVGAGI. The CDR3 covers 15 residues. CDR3 in amino acids: CASSYSTPGSYGYTF. CDR3 DNA sequence: TGTGCCAGCAGTTACTCAACCCCCGGTAGCTATGGCTACACCTTC.